The 8 T cell receptor beta chains below come from one sample, sequenced in a study of cytomegalovirus exposure and HLA in healthy donors. Primers for the PCR totalled 60 Vbeta and 13 Jbeta. Profiled with immunoSEQ multiplex PCR; TCRdb holds only in-frame clones, not every one. Of some 140,000 clones in the sample, nearly 80% were seen once. Sequenced sample: PBMCs. The receptors come from a man aged 25 to 40 in good health and CMV-seropositive.

The chain couples TRBV15 to TRBJ2-7; D is undetermined. V was shortened by 0 bases and J by 4 bases, with 13 bases between the two germline ends. Per the germline V gene, CDR1 is LNHNV and CDR2 is YYDKDF (reference sequence). The CDR3 length is 15 residues. CDR3 amino acids: CATSRDQVSRYEQYF. The CDR3 DNA is TGTGCCACCAGCAGAGATCAGGTCAGTAGGTACGAGCAGTACTTC. The variable domain in full, with the rest retrieved from reference TRBV15 and TRBJ2-7, is DAMVIQNPRYQVTQFGKPVTLSCSQTLNHNVMYWYQQKSSQAPKLLFHYYDKDFNNEADTPDNFQSRRPNTSFCFLDIRSPGLGDTAMYLCATSRDQVSRYEQYFGPGTRLTVT.

V gene TRBV5-6 combines with J gene TRBJ1-5; D is unclear. The CDR3 length is 16 residues. V gave up 1 base and J gave up 1 base, with 12 bases separating them. CDR1 and CDR2 (germline): SGHDT, YYEEEE. CDR3 DNA sequence: TGTGCCAGCAGCTTGTTCGGAGGGCAGAGCAATCAGCCCCAGCATTTT. Its translation: CASSLFGGQSNQPQHF.

The table lists this clone with a count of one. The junction and the germline gene differ at one end; a read error may be behind it. The V call is TRBV4-2, the J call TRBJ2-7; D might be TRBD2 (6 bases). Germline values: CDR1 LGHNA, CDR2 YNFKEQ. This CDR3 is 14 amino acids long. The CDR3 region is CASSQDPGGNEQHF. CDR3 DNA: TGTGCCAGCAGCCAAGATCCTGGAGGGAACGAGCAGCACTTC.

The chain couples TRBV12-5 to TRBJ2-5; 9 bases are a match to TRBD2. Trimming removed 4 bases from V and 3 bases from J; junction bases left unmatched: 12. The CDR3 length is 17 residues. Germline V CDR1 and CDR2: LGHNT, FRNRAP. The CDR3 DNA reads TGTGCTAGTGGTTGGGGGGCCGATCCTAGCGGGAAAGAGACCCAGTACTTC. Its translation: CASGWGADPSGKETQYF.

The CDR3 bases are TGTGCCAGCAGCCCCCGGACTGTTTACAATGAGCAGTTCTTC. Translation: CASSPRTVYNEQFF. The gene calls are TRBV14 and TRBJ2-1; TRBD2 is a possible D gene (5 bases). The CDR3 is 14 residues long. The V end lost 4 bases, the J end lost 4 bases, and 11 bases lay between the germline ends. Per the germline V gene, CDR1 is SGHDN and CDR2 is FVKESK. Complete variable domain (other parts from reference TRBV14 and TRBJ2-1): EAGVTQFPSHSVIEKGQTVTLRCDPISGHDNLYWYRRVMGKEIKFLLHFVKESKQDESGMPNNRFLAERTGGTYSTLKVQPAELEDSGVYFCASSPRTVYNEQFFGPGTRLTVL.

The sample holds one count of this clone. The chain has TRBV10-2 and TRBJ2-7, with TRBD2 as a possible D gene (6 bases). The CDR3 is 14 residues long. The V end was cut by 2 bases, the J end by 4 bases, with 12 bases between. Per the germline V gene, CDR1 is WSHSY and CDR2 is SAAADI. CDR3 sequence (DNA): TGCGCCAGCAGTGAGCTGGGGGGTGGTTACGAGCAGTACTTC. Translated: CASSELGGGYEQYF.

This rearrangement joins TRBV28 to TRBJ2-7; 10 bases fit TRBD1. V trimming: 2 bases; J trimming: 2 bases; junction bases outside the gene matches: 6. The germline CDR1 and CDR2 sequences are MDHEN and SYDVKM. The CDR3 length is 16 residues. CDR3 nucleotide sequence: TGTGCCAGCAGTTTAGGCAGGGGACAGGGGCCCTACGAGCAGTACTTC. Residues: CASSLGRGQGPYEQYF.

J is TRBJ2-3 and V is TRBV29-1, with 10 bases that match TRBD1. Germline V gene sequence: CDR1 SQVTM, CDR2 ANQGSEA. V trimming: 6 bases; J trimming: 4 bases; junction bases outside the gene matches: 7. There are 14 residues in the CDR3. The CDR3 region has the DNA TGCAGCGTCGTGCGGGACAGGGGTCCAGATACGCAGTATTTT. This gives the protein CSVVRDRGPDTQYF.